The clone carrying this TCR beta chain was observed a handful of times. Its antigen is as yet unknown. This CDR3 region has 13 residues. The V gene's germline CDR1 is LNHNV and CDR2 YYDKDF (reference sequence). This entry is derived from a study of beta chain features in type 1 diabetes. Study conclusions and caveats: All four CD4+ subsets of Type 1 diabetes patients contained TCRB CDR3s that were moderately but significantly shorter. cDNA sequencing could over-represent cells with high TCR expression. Within patients, naive, central memory and Treg TCRB repertoires seemed more similar than within healthy donors.

Every isolated RNA sample was fully reverse transcribed, so sequencing captured expressed TCRB transcripts. Assay: immunoSEQ multiplex PCR; the TCRdb copy retains only in-frame clones and omits some. The sample lists around 500,000 clones, approximately 10% occurring once. The J gene is TRBJ2-5, the V gene TRBV15; D uncertain. The DNA end favors TRBJ2-7, so the J call may be wrong. The origin of this receptor is a woman between 18 and 29 years old in good health. Sequenced material: naive CD4+ T cells from blood. The CDR3 bases are TGTGCCACCAGCAGAGAATACTCTTACGAGCAGTACTTC. It codes for CATSREYSYEQYF.